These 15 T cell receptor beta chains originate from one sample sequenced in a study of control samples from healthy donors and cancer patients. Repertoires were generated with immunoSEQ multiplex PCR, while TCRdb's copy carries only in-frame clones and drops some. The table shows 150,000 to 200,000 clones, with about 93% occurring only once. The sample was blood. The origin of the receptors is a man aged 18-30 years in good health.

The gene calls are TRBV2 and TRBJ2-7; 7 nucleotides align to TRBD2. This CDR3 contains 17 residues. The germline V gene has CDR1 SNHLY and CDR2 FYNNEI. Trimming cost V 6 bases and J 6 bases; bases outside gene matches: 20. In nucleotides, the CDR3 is TGTGCCAGCAGCGGAGGTGAGGGGCGACTAGCCCTGGGCGAGCAGTACTTC. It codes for CASSGGEGRLALGEQYF.

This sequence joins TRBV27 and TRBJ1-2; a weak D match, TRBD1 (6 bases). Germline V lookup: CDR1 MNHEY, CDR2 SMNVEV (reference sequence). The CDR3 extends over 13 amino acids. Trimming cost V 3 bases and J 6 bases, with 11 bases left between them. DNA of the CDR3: TGTGCCAGCAGTTTGAACAGGGCAAATGGCTACACCTTC. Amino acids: CASSLNRANGYTF.

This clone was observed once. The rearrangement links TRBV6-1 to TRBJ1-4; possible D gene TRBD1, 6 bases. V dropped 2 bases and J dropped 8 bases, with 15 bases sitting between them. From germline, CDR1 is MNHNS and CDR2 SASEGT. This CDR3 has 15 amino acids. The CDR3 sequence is CASSEPLGGLEKLFF. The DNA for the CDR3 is TGTGCCAGCAGTGAACCCCTAGGGGGGCTGGAAAAACTGTTTTTT.

CDR3 loop: CASRYQGSTDTQYF. In nucleotides, the CDR3 is TGTGCCAGCAGGTACCAGGGAAGTACAGATACGCAGTATTTT. This rearrangement joins TRBV6-5 to TRBJ2-3; tentatively, D is TRBD1 (5 bases). Germline V CDR1 and CDR2: MNHEY, SVGAGI. V dropped 6 bases and J dropped 3 bases, with 13 bases sitting between them. This CDR3 is 14 amino acids long.

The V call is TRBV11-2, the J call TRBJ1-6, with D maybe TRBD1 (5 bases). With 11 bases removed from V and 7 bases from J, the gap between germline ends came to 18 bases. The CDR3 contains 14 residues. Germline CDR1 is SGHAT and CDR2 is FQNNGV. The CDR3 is CACRVAGRNSPLHF. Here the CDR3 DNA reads TGTGCCTGTCGGGTTGCAGGGAGAAATTCACCCCTCCACTTT.

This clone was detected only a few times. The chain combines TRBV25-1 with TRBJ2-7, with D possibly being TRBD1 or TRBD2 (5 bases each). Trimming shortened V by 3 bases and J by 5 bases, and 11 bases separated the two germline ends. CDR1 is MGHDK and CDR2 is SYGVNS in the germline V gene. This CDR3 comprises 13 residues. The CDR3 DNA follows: TGTGCCAGCAGTGAGGTACGAGGGGACGAGCAGTACTTC. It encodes CASSEVRGDEQYF.

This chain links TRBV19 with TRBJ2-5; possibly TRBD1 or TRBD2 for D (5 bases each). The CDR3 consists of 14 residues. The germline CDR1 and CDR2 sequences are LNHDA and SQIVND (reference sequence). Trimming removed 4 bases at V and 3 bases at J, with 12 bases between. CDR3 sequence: CASSTGLGEETQYF. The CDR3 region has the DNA TGTGCCAGTAGTACCGGACTGGGGGAAGAGACCCAGTACTTC.

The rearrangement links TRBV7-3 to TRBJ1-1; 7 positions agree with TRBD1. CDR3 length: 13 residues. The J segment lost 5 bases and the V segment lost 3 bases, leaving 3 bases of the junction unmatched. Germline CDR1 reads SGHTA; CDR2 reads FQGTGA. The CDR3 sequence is CASSLTGYTEAFF. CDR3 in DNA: TGTGCCAGCAGCTTGACAGGGTATACTGAAGCTTTCTTT.

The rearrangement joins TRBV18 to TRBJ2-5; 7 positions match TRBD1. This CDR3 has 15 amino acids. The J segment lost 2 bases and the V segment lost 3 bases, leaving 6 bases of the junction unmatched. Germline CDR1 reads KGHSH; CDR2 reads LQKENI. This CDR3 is CASSPMAGGQETQYF. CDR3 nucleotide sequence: TGTGCCAGCTCACCCATGGCAGGGGGTCAAGAGACCCAGTACTTC.

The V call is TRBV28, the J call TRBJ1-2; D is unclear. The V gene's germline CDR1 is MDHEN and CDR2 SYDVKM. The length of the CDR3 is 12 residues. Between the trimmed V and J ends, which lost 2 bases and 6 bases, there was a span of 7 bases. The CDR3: CASSLLGDGYTF. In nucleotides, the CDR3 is TGTGCCAGCAGTTTACTGGGAGATGGCTACACCTTC.

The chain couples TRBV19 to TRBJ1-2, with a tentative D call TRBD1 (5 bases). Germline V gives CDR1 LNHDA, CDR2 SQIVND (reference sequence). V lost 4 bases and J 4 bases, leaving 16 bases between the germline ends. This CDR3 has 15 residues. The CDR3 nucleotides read TGTGCCAGTAGTACAACGGGGACGGCTGGCTATGGCTACACCTTC. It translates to CASSTTGTAGYGYTF.

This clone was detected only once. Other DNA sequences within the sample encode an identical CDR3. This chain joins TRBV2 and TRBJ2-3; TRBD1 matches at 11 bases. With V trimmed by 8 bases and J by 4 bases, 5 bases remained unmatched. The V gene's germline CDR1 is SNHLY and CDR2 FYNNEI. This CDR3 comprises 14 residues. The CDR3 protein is CASVGTGGADTQYF. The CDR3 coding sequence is TGTGCCAGCGTTGGGACAGGGGGTGCAGATACGCAGTATTTT.

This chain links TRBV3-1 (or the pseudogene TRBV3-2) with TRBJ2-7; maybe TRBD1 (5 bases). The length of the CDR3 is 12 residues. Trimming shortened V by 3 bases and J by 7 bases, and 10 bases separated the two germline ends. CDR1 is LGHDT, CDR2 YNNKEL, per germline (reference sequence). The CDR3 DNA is TGTGCCAGCAGCCATGGACAAGGGGAGCAGTACTTC. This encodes CASSHGQGEQYF.

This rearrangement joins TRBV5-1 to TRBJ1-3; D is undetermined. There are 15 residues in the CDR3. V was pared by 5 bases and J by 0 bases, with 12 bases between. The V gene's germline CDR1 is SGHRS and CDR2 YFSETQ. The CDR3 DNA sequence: TGCGCCAGCAGTAGGGCTTTCAGCTCTGGAAACACCATATATTTT. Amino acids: CASSRAFSSGNTIYF.

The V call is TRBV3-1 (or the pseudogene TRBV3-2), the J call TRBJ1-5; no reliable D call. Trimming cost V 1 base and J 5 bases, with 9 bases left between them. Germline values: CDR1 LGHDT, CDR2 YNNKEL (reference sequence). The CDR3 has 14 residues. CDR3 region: CASSQGWRHQPQHF. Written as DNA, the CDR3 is TGTGCCAGCAGCCAAGGTTGGAGACATCAGCCCCAGCATTTT.